This T cell receptor beta chain derives from a study of blood T cell repertoires in COVID-19. The CDR3 is made up of 12 amino acids. V shed 3 bases and J shed 6 bases, with 9 bases lying between them. CDR1 is SGDLS and CDR2 is YYNGEE in the germline V gene. Study processing details: Reference gene primer amplification in the assay estimated nucleated cell counts. The repertoire was sequenced with immunoSEQ multiplex PCR; TCRdb's copy has only in-frame clones and lacks some. V, J and clone size were drawn from that table, and D and trimming were deduced from the DNA. The table includes fewer than 400,000 clones, 85% detected once.

The chain uses TRBV9 and TRBJ1-2; no clear D gene. The clonotype comes from a woman aged 18-29 years with acute or convalescent COVID-19. Sequenced material: peripheral blood. CDR3 loop: CASSGGSHGYTF. The DNA of the CDR3 is TGTGCCAGCAGCGGAGGGAGTCATGGCTACACCTTC. The whole variable domain, filled in from reference TRBV9 and TRBJ1-2, reads DSGVTQTPKHLITATGQRVTLRCSPRSGDLSVYWYQQSLDQGLQFLIQYYNGEERAKGNILERFSAQQFPDLHSELNLSSLELGDSALYFCASSGGSHGYTFGSGTRLTVV.